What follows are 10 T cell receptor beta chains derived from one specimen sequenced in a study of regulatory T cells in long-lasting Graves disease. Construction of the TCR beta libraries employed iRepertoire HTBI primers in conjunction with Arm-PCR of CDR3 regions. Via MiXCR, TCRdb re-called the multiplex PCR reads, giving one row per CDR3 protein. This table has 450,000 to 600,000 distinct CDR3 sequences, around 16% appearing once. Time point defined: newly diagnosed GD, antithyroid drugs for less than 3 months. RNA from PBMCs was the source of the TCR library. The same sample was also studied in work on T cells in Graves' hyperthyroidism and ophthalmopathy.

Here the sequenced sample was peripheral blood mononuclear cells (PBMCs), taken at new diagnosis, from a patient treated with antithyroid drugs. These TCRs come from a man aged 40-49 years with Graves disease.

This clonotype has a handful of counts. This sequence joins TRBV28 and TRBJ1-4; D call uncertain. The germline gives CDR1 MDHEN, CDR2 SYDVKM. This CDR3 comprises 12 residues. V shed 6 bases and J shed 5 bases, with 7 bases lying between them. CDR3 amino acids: CASRPTNEKLFF. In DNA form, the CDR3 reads TGTGCCAGCAGACCGACGAATGAAAAACTGTTTTTT.

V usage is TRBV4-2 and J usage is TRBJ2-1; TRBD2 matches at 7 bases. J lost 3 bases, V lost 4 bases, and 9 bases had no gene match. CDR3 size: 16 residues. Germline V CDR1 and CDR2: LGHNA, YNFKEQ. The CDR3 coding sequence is TGTGCCAGCAGCCCCGAGCGGGATTTGCTCTACAATGAGCAGTTCTTC. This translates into CASSPERDLLYNEQFF.

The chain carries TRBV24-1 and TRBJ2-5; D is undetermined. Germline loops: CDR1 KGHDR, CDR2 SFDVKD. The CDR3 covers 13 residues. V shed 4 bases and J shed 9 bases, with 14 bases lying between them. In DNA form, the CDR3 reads TGTGCCACCAGTGACGAGACCCTCCGGTCCCAGTACTTC. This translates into CATSDETLRSQYF.

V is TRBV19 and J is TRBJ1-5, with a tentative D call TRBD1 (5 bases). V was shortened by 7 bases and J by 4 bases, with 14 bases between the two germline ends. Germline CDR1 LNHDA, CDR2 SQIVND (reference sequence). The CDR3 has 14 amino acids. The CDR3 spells CASKGNGANQPQHF. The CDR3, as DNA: TGTGCCAGTAAGGGAAACGGGGCGAATCAGCCCCAGCATTTT.

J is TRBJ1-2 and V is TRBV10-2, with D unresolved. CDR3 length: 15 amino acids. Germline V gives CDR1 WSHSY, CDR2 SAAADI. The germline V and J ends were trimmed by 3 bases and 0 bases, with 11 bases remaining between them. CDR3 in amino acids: CASSERGRANYGYTF. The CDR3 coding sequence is TGCGCCAGCAGTGAACGAGGACGAGCTAACTATGGCTACACCTTC.

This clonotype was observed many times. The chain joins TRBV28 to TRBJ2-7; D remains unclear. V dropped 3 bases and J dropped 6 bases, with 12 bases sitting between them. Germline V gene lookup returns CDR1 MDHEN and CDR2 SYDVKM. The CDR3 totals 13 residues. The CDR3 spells CASSLVGASEQYF. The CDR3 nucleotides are TGTGCCAGCAGTTTGGTCGGAGCGTCCGAGCAGTACTTC. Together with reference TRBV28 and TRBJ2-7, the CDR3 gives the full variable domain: DVKVTQSSRYLVKRTGEKVFLECVQDMDHENMFWYRQDPGLGLRLIYFSYDVKMKEKGDIPEGYSVSREKKERFSLILESASTNQTSMYLCASSLVGASEQYFGPGTRLTVT.

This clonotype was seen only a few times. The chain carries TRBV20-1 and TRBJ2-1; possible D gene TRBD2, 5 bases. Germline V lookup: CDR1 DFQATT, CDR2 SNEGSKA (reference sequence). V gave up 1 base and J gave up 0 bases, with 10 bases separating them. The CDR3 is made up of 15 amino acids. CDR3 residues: CSARAAVSSYNEQFF. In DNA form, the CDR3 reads TGCAGTGCTAGAGCAGCGGTCAGCTCCTACAATGAGCAGTTCTTC.

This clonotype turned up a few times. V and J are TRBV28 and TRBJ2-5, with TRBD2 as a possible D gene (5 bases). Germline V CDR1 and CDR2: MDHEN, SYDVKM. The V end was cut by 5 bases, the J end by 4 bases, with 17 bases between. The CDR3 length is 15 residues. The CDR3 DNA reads TGTGCCAGCAGTATGACCAGCCGGGAACTAGAGACCCAGTACTTC. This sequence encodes CASSMTSRELETQYF.

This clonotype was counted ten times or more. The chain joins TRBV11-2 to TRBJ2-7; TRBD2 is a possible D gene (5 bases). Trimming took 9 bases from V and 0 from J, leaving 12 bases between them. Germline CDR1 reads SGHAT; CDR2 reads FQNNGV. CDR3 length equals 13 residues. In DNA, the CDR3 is TGTGCCAGTGAACTAGAGAGCTCCTACGAGCAGTACTTC. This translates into CASELESSYEQYF.

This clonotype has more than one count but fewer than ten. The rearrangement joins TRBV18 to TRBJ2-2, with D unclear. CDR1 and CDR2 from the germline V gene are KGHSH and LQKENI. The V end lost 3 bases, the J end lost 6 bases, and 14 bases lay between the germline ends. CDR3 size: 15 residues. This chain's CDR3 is CASSPTYAGAGELFF. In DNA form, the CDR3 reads TGTGCCAGCTCACCGACGTACGCCGGCGCCGGGGAGCTGTTTTTT.